This TCR beta chain was sequenced during a study of blood T cell repertoires in COVID-19 (dated by TCRdb to 2019 to 2021). With respect to the entire study: Samples from collaborators originated in the United States, Italy and Spain and spanned both the acute and convalescent phases of COVID-19. Where available, HLA class I and class II types were taken from metadata supplied by the sample provider and were not determined by assay-based typing. The prospective study material was composed of cDNA or gDNA derived from T cells, B-cell-depleted T cells, or PBMCs. The repertoires were released in a freely available public database intended as a resource for research on the immune response to SARS-CoV-2. Nearly every sample came with metadata listing a de-identified subject ID, COVID-19 status, age in years and sex. The dataset comprised deeply sampled blood TCRbeta repertoires from subjects exposed to, actively infected with, or recovered from COVID-19. Samples came from the ongoing ImmuneRACE study (first 160 participants) plus 1,254 subjects from 6 global collaborators.

What the study reported, not specific to this receptor: The amount of clinical and demographic metadata varied by source and participant and was provided uncurated.

For CDR1 and CDR2, the germline V gene (reference sequence) lists SGHNT and YYREEE. The germline V and J ends show losses of 5 bases and 4 bases respectively, and no gene match explains 9 bases of the junction. The CDR3 has 15 amino acids, counting the end cysteine and phenylalanine. Kept here is only the CDR3 DNA, which spans 45 bases and is read in frame from base 1. TCRbeta CDR3 regions were amplified from genomic DNA by means of the immunoSEQ Assay, a bias-controlled multiplex PCR. In the authors' own workflow: The number of nucleated cells in each sample was estimated from the amplification of reference gene primers within the assay. To quantify the absolute abundance of each unique TCRbeta CDR3 rearrangement, sequence reads were collapsed and filtered. For each sample, productive Simpson clonality was calculated as the square root of Simpson's diversity index over productive rearrangements. This is the immuneACCESS table as TCRdb keeps it, with only in-frame sequences that have V and J called. A part of the clones is gone; compared with another copy, unresolved V genes explain less than half, and the rest is unexplained. V and J calls and clone size are those listed in that table; D and trimming were worked out from the DNA. The sample table records 200,000 to 300,000 clones; 70% to 90% of these occur just once. The top ten constitute roughly 5% of the sample.

At one collaborating source in Seattle, patients were enrolled during active infection and were followed longitudinally through the course of disease. Collaborating institutions collected whole blood in K2EDTA tubes following their own protocols. For TCRbeta analysis, collaborators shipped samples as frozen whole blood, isolated PBMCs, or DNA extracted from either of those sample types. Worth noting for this clone: Its antigen is not yet known. No clone much larger than this one lies a single base away; base qualities are absent.

The sample comprised peripheral blood. The chain uses TRBV5-4 and TRBJ2-3, with 8 middle bases fitting TRBD1. This TCR came from an older woman with COVID-19, enrolled during active disease. The DNA sequence is given as TGTGCCAGCAGTAAAGACAGGGGCTACGCAGATACGCAGTATTTT. This is translated as CASSKDRGYADTQYF. The variable domain in full, with residues beyond the CDR3 obtained from the reference TRBV5-4 and TRBJ2-3 genes, is ETGVTQSPTHLIKTRGQQVTLRCSSQSGHNTVSWYQQALGQGPQFIFQYYREEENGRGNFPPRFSGLQFPNYSSELNVNALELDDSALYLCASSKDRGYADTQYFGPGTRLTVL.